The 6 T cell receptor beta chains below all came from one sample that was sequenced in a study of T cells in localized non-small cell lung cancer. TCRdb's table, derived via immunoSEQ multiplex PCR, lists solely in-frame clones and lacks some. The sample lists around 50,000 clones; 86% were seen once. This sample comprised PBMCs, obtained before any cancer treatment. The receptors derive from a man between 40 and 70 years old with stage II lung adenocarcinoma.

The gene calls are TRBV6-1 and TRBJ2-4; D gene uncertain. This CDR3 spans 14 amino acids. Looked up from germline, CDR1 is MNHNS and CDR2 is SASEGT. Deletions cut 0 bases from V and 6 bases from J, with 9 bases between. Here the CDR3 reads CASSEALQANIQYF. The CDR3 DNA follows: TGTGCCAGCAGTGAAGCGCTTCAGGCAAACATTCAGTACTTC.

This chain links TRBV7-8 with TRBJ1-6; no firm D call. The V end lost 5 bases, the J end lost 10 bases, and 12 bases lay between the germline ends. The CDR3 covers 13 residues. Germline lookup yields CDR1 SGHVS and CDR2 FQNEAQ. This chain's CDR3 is CASSPEIRSPLHF. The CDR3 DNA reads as TGTGCCAGCAGCCCCGAGATTAGGTCACCCCTCCACTTT.

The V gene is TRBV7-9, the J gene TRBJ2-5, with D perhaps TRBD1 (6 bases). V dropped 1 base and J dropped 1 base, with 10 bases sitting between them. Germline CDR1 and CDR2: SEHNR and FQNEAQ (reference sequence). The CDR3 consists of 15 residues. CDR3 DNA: TGTGCCAGCAGCTTAGGGACAGAGACCCAAGAGACCCAGTACTTC. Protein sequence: CASSLGTETQETQYF.

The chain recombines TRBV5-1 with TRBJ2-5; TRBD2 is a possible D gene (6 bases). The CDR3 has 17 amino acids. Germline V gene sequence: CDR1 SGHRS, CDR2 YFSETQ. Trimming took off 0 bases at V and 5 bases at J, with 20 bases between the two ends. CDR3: CASSLALSGSQGETQYF. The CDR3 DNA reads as TGCGCCAGCAGCTTGGCCTTGTCCGGGAGCCAAGGGGAGACCCAGTACTTC.

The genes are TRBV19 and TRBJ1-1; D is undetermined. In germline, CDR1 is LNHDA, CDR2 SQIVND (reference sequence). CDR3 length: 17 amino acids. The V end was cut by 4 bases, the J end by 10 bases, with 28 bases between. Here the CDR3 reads CASSRLAEGLSGIRAFF. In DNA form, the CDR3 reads TGTGCCAGTAGTAGATTGGCCGAAGGCCTCAGCGGTATTAGAGCTTTCTTT.

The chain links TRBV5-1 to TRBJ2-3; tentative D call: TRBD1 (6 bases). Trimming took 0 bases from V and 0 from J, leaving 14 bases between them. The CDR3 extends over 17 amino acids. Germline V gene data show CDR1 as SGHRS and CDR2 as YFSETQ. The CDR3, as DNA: TGCGCCAGCAGCTTGGGGGGAGCAGGGGAGAGCACAGATACGCAGTATTTT. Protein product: CASSLGGAGESTDTQYF.